These 5 T cell receptor beta chains share one sample of origin, sequenced in a study of cytomegalovirus exposure and HLA in healthy donors (dated by TCRdb to the late 2010s). Libraries were built with the immunoSEQ multiplex PCR assay. The multiplex PCR relied on a mix of 60 forward primers for TCR Vbeta segments and 13 reverse primers for TCR Jbeta segments. TCRdb's version of the immuneACCESS table is confined to in-frame rearrangements and falls short of the full clone set. An unresolved V gene accounts for under half of the shortfall where checked; the remainder is of unknown origin. In all, the sample holds some 140,000 clones, and 76% of those were seen once. Approximately 3.4% of the sample is taken by the ten largest. Sequenced material: PBMCs. The receptors come from a man aged 35 to 55 in good health and CMV-seronegative.

This clone has more than one count but fewer than ten. The rearrangement joins TRBV27 to TRBJ2-2; 10 bases are shared with TRBD2. Looked up from germline, CDR1 is MNHEY and CDR2 is SMNVEV (reference sequence). The V segment lost 6 bases and the J segment 2 bases; nucleotides outside the gene matches: 0. The CDR3 consists of 14 residues. The CDR3 reads CASRLAGNTGELFF. The CDR3, as DNA: TGTGCCAGCAGACTAGCGGGAAACACCGGGGAGCTGTTTTTT.

V gene TRBV4-1 combines with J gene TRBJ1-3; D remains unclear. V dropped 0 bases and J dropped 4 bases, with 10 bases sitting between them. The CDR3 sequence is 15 residues long. The germline V gene has CDR1 MGHRA and CDR2 YSYEKL. The DNA of the CDR3 is TGCGCCAGCAGCCAAGATCCCCAGAACGGAAACACCATATATTTT. This encodes CASSQDPQNGNTIYF.

This clone was counted a few times. The chain carries TRBV9 and TRBJ1-2; 11 nucleotides line up with TRBD1. Losses at the gene ends were 3 bases for V and 7 bases for J; bases not matched to a gene: 8. Germline lookup yields CDR1 SGDLS and CDR2 YYNGEE. This CDR3 region has 15 residues. The CDR3 protein is CASSAGGQGGSGYTF. The CDR3 bases are TGTGCCAGCAGCGCTGGGGGACAGGGGGGAAGTGGCTACACCTTC.

The CDR3 region has the DNA TGCGCCAGCAGACCTCTGCTGCTAGTCAGGGGACCCGGGGAGCTGTTTTTT. This codes for CASRPLLLVRGPGELFF. V and J are TRBV5-1 and TRBJ2-2; D may be TRBD1 (6 bases). Per germline, CDR1 SGHRS and CDR2 YFSETQ. This CDR3 has 17 amino acids. V was shortened by 5 bases and J by 6 bases, with 23 bases between the two germline ends.

J is TRBJ2-7 and V is TRBV28; 10 nucleotides agree with TRBD1. The germline CDR1 and CDR2 sequences are MDHEN and SYDVKM. This CDR3 is built from 19 residues. J gave up 3 bases and V 2 bases, and 16 bases lay outside the gene matches. CDR3 region: CASSLPDRGPSQWGYEQYF. CDR3 DNA: TGTGCCAGCAGTTTACCCGACAGGGGGCCCTCCCAGTGGGGCTACGAGCAGTACTTC.